This passage covers 21 T cell receptor beta chains from one sample sequenced in a study of blood T cells in healthy people across ages. Primed by a sample-barcoded 5' primer and a J-beta primer mix, a second PCR proceeded for roughly 7 to 11 cycles. Each CDR3 protein gets one entry after TCRdb re-called the 5' RACE reads with MiXCR. The sample has about 670,000 distinct CDR3 sequences; about 51% are singletons. Material: blood. These receptors all stem from a woman aged 80 or over in good health.

In nucleotides, the CDR3 is TGCAGCGGGATGTCTTGGGAGGTCACAGATACGCAGTATTTT. This translates into CSGMSWEVTDTQYF. The rearrangement links TRBV29-1 to TRBJ2-3; maybe TRBD2 (6 bases). Germline lookup yields CDR1 SQVTM and CDR2 ANQGSEA. Trimming pared 7 bases from V and 2 bases from J, leaving 16 bases between. The CDR3 is 14 amino acids.

There are many counts of this clonotype. The V call is TRBV18, the J call TRBJ2-7; no clear D. CDR3 size: 16 residues. Germline values: CDR1 KGHSH, CDR2 LQKENI. The V and J ends lost 2 bases and 0 bases respectively, with 14 bases between them. The CDR3 is CASSPSGRPRSYEQYF. The CDR3 coding sequence is TGTGCCAGCTCACCAAGTGGCAGGCCCCGCTCCTACGAGCAGTACTTC. The full variable domain, rest sourced from reference TRBV18 and TRBJ2-7, is NAGVMQNPRHLVRRRGQEARLRCSPMKGHSHVYWYRQLPEEGLKFMVYLQKENIIDESGMPKERFSAEFPKEGPSILRIQQVVRGDSAAYFCASSPSGRPRSYEQYFGPGTRLTVT.

This clonotype was detected ten times or more. The chain carries TRBV5-1 and TRBJ2-5, with no clear D. Trimming removed 2 bases at V and 5 bases at J, with 10 bases between. The CDR3 has 13 residues. Germline V CDR1 and CDR2: SGHRS, YFSETQ. Here the CDR3 reads CASSLRQFETQYF. For the CDR3, the DNA is TGCGCCAGCAGCTTACGGCAGTTTGAGACCCAGTACTTC.

As DNA, the CDR3 is TGCAGTGCCGACTTGCAGGGTGGAGGTGAGACCCAGTACTTC. Protein product: CSADLQGGGETQYF. The V call is TRBV20-1, the J call TRBJ2-5; D possibly uses TRBD1 or TRBD2 (5 bases each). The CDR3 has 14 residues. V was trimmed by 6 bases and J by 5 bases, leaving 19 bases between them. Germline V gene sequence: CDR1 DFQATT, CDR2 SNEGSKA (reference sequence).

The gene calls are TRBV10-1 and TRBJ2-1; D is unresolved. CDR1 and CDR2 (germline): WNHNN, SYGVQD (reference sequence). The V gene lost 4 bases and the J gene lost 7 bases, with 23 bases spanning the gap. This CDR3 is 17 amino acids long. This chain's CDR3 is CASSGATKGANLNEQFF. DNA for the CDR3: TGCGCCAGCAGTGGGGCAACCAAAGGAGCGAACCTAAATGAGCAGTTCTTC.

The chain uses TRBV29-1 and TRBJ2-7, with D perhaps TRBD1 or TRBD2 (5 bases each). From germline, CDR1 is SQVTM and CDR2 ANQGSEA. V was trimmed by 5 bases and J by 4 bases, leaving 12 bases between them. The CDR3 extends over 12 amino acids. CDR3 residues: CSVRDGIYEQYF. DNA of the CDR3: TGCAGCGTTCGGGACGGTATTTACGAGCAGTACTTC.

Notes on this clonotype: A read error may be the cause here, since a much bigger clone is one base away. The V and J genes are TRBV2 and TRBJ2-1, with D perhaps TRBD1 (7 bases). Per the germline V gene, CDR1 is SNHLY and CDR2 is FYNNEI. Trimming shortened V by 3 bases and J by 3 bases, and 9 bases separated the two germline ends. CDR3 length: 14 residues. In DNA, the CDR3 is TGTGCCAGCAGTGACAGGGGGGTCTACAATGAGCAGTTCTTC. Protein product: CASSDRGVYNEQFF.

Here the CDR3 reads CASSPTNTYNEQFF. The CDR3 nucleotides are TGTGCCAGCAGCCCCACGAACACCTACAATGAGCAGTTCTTC. The rearrangement links TRBV9 to TRBJ2-1, with unresolved D. The V end was cut by 4 bases, the J end by 2 bases, with 10 bases between. This CDR3 is built from 14 residues. Germline V gene lookup returns CDR1 SGDLS and CDR2 YYNGEE.

This clonotype was seen at least ten times. CDR3 in DNA: TGTGCCAGCGCAGGGACTAGCAGAATAGGGGGTGAGCAGTTCTTC. Translated: CASAGTSRIGGEQFF. V is TRBV2 and J is TRBJ2-1, with 9 bases that match TRBD2. The length of the CDR3 is 15 residues. From germline, CDR1 is SNHLY and CDR2 FYNNEI. With V trimmed by 8 bases and J by 9 bases, 14 bases remained unmatched.

This rearrangement joins TRBV29-1 to TRBJ2-2, with 7 positions matching TRBD1. The CDR3 has 14 amino acids. Germline V gene data show CDR1 as SQVTM and CDR2 as ANQGSEA. The J segment lost 3 bases and the V segment lost 4 bases, leaving 5 bases of the junction unmatched. The CDR3 DNA follows: TGCAGCGTTGGACAGGGAGACTACACCGGGGAGCTGTTTTTT. It is translated as CSVGQGDYTGELFF.

In regard to this clonotype: A much larger clone is a single base away; this may be a read error. The chain links TRBV20-1 to TRBJ2-1; 7 bases fit TRBD2. CDR3 length equals 14 residues. V shed 5 bases, J shed 8 bases, and the junction held 12 bases outside the gene matches. Germline-derived CDR1 and CDR2 are DFQATT and SNEGSKA (reference sequence). CDR3 protein: CSAPRDYGSHEQFF. The DNA of the CDR3 is TGCAGTGCTCCTAGGGACTATGGAAGTCATGAGCAGTTCTTC.

This clonotype was seen ten or more times. This chain connects TRBV20-1 to TRBJ2-3; TRBD2 matches at 7 bases. Germline V CDR1 and CDR2: DFQATT, SNEGSKA (reference sequence). The CDR3 is 16 residues long. V dropped 4 bases and J dropped 4; count of bases not matched to a gene: 14. CDR3 DNA sequence: TGCAGTGCTAAAAGGCCCCTGCGGGAGATTGCAGATACGCAGTATTTT. It encodes CSAKRPLREIADTQYF.

In regard to this clonotype: A much bigger clone sits one base away, suggesting this may be a read error. CDR3 bases: TGCAGCGTTGCTAGCGGGGGCTACAATGAGCAGTACTTC. Translation: CSVASGGYNEQYF. V gene TRBV29-1 combines with J gene TRBJ2-1; 10 bases line up with TRBD2. Near its end, the DNA agrees better with TRBJ2-7, so the J call may be wrong. CDR3 length equals 13 residues. Per germline, CDR1 SQVTM and CDR2 ANQGSEA.

V is TRBV7-8 and J is TRBJ2-3, with a tentative D call TRBD2 (6 bases). CDR1 is SGHVS and CDR2 is FQNEAQ in the germline V gene. The CDR3 is 16 amino acids. V was clipped by 1 base and J by 0 bases, with 11 bases between them. In DNA form, the CDR3 reads TGTGCCAGCAGCTTAGTGGTCCGGGGGAGCACAGATACGCAGTATTTT. Amino acid sequence: CASSLVVRGSTDTQYF.

V and J are TRBV15 and TRBJ1-3; no reliable D call. Between the trimmed V and J ends, which lost 4 bases and 4 bases, there was a span of 8 bases. The CDR3 runs to 13 residues. Germline loops: CDR1 LNHNV, CDR2 YYDKDF (reference sequence). CDR3 nucleotides: TGTGCCACCAGCACCCCTTTGGGAAACACCATATATTTT. It specifies CATSTPLGNTIYF.

This clonotype was counted many times. V and J are TRBV6-5 and TRBJ2-5; D might be TRBD2 (5 bases). This CDR3 region has 13 residues. Germline loops: CDR1 MNHEY, CDR2 SVGAGI. Trimming took off 5 bases at V and 7 bases at J, with 14 bases between the two ends. CDR3: CASSDAGVGTQYF. As DNA, the CDR3 is TGTGCCAGCAGTGACGCGGGCGTTGGGACCCAGTACTTC.

This chain joins TRBV29-1 and TRBJ2-3; 12 bases are a match to TRBD2. CDR1 SQVTM and CDR2 ANQGSEA come from the germline V gene. The CDR3 loop spans 13 amino acids. J was trimmed by 7 bases and V by 7 bases; bases with no gene match: 6. CDR3 region: CSARTSGVNTQYF. CDR3 DNA sequence: TGCAGCGCCCGGACTAGCGGGGTTAATACGCAGTATTTT.

The sample holds a few counts of this clonotype. The chain combines TRBV29-1 with TRBJ2-2; D gene unclear. This CDR3 is built from 13 residues. The V and J ends lost 6 bases and 1 base respectively, with 9 bases between them. Looked up from germline, CDR1 is SQVTM and CDR2 is ANQGSEA. As DNA, the CDR3 is TGCAGCGTCCGTTACGGGAACACCGGGGAGCTGTTTTTT. Translated: CSVRYGNTGELFF.

Of note for this clonotype: The germline gene is not matched at one end of the junction; a read error may be the cause. J is TRBJ2-3 and V is TRBV27; the D call may be TRBD1 or TRBD2 (5 bases each). This CDR3 has 14 amino acids. Germline assignment: CDR1 MNHEY and CDR2 SMNVEV (reference sequence). The CDR3, as DNA: TGTACCAGCAGAGGACAAGGACTCACAGATACGCAGTATTTT. Its translation is CTSRGQGLTDTQYF.

The V and J genes are TRBV25-1 and TRBJ1-2, with 7 nucleotides matching TRBD1. This CDR3 contains 17 residues. V lost 3 bases to trimming and J lost 0 bases; unmatched junction nucleotides: 10. Per the germline V gene, CDR1 is MGHDK and CDR2 is SYGVNS. The CDR3: CASSDPRGVQANYGYTF. The CDR3 region has the DNA TGTGCCAGCAGTGACCCCAGGGGGGTTCAGGCTAACTATGGCTACACCTTC.

This chain uses TRBV6-4 with TRBJ1-6, with D unresolved. The CDR3 is 13 residues long. Germline values: CDR1 MRHNA, CDR2 SNTAGT. With 6 bases removed from V and 7 bases from J, the gap between germline ends came to 10 bases. The CDR3 spells CASSAQTNSPLHF. DNA for the CDR3: TGTGCCAGCAGCGCGCAGACCAATTCACCCCTCCACTTT.